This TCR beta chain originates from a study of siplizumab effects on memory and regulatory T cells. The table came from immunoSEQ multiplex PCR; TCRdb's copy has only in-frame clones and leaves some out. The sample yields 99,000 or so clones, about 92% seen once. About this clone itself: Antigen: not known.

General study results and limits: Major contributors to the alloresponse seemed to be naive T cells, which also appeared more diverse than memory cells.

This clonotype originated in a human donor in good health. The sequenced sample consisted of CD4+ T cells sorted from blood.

Here the CDR3 reads CSVSGGEKLFF. In DNA, the CDR3 is TGCAGCGTTTCAGGGGGTGAAAAACTGTTTTTT. The chain has TRBV29-1 and TRBJ1-4; 7 nucleotides agree with TRBD1. The CDR3 has 11 amino acids. After removal of 5 bases from V and 7 bases from J, the junction contained 1 base not matched to a gene. Germline V gives CDR1 SQVTM, CDR2 ANQGSEA.